This entry describes one T cell receptor (beta chain). This sample also contains other DNA sequences that code for the same CDR3. This sample is drawn from a study of blood T cell repertoires in COVID-19. Across the whole study: T cells, B-cell-depleted T cells, or PBMCs provided the cDNA or gDNA that served as material.

Germline assignment: CDR1 KGHDR and CDR2 SFDVKD. This CDR3 has 14 residues. V shed 3 bases, J shed 3 bases, and the junction held 1 base outside the gene matches. Participant ages covered roughly 18 to 89 years across about 22 US areas. Participant-reported clinical history was the basis for cohort assignment. As originally analysed: Nucleated cell counts were estimated from reference gene primer amplification. Only in-frame clones appear in the TCRdb table, and some are missing; sequencing was by immunoSEQ multiplex PCR. Clonal size and the V and J genes are those of that table, whereas D and trimming came from the DNA. The sample carries almost 400,000 clones, approximately 87% recorded once.

The sequence came from a woman aged 25 to 39 with acute COVID-19. What was sequenced was PBMCs or T cells enriched from blood (not recorded which). V gene TRBV24-1 combines with J gene TRBJ1-5; 7 bases match TRBD1. This chain's CDR3 is CATSDGTVNQPQHF. CDR3 coding DNA: TGTGCCACCAGTGATGGGACAGTCAATCAGCCCCAGCATTTT.